The 7 T cell receptor beta chains below were found in one sample sequenced in a study of shared clonotypes between healthy human individuals. Terminally differentiated effector memory CD45RA+ cells were excluded from the naive CD8 cells, which were CD45RO-negative and positively selected for CCR7. Only in-frame clones appear in the TCRdb table, and some are missing; sequencing was by immunoSEQ multiplex PCR. The data show 1.5 million to 2.5 million clones, with roughly 94% seen just once and around 1.2% held by the top ten. The sequencing sample was made of naive CD8+ T cells sorted from blood. These receptors all stem from a man aged 18 to 30 in good health.

The chain has TRBV7-9 and TRBJ1-3, with 11 bases that match TRBD1. CDR1 SEHNR and CDR2 FQNEAQ come from the germline V gene (reference sequence). The V segment lost 5 bases and the J segment 2 bases; nucleotides outside the gene matches: 11. This CDR3 contains 18 residues. CDR3 bases: TGTGCCAGCAGCCCCCCGGGACAGGGGGTGAGAGCTGGAAACACCATATATTTT. Encoded protein: CASSPPGQGVRAGNTIYF.

The J gene is TRBJ1-1, the V gene TRBV5-4, with D hard to call. V lost 4 bases and J 1 base, leaving 14 bases between the germline ends. Germline values: CDR1 SGHNT, CDR2 YYREEE (reference sequence). The CDR3 loop spans 15 amino acids. The CDR3 DNA follows: TGTGCCAGCAGCGGCCACACGGAAAGGAACACTGAAGCTTTCTTT. Encoded protein: CASSGHTERNTEAFF.

The chain couples TRBV6-5 to TRBJ1-5; a possible D gene is TRBD1 (6 bases). This CDR3 is built from 13 residues. Looked up from germline, CDR1 is MNHEY and CDR2 is SVGAGI. With 6 bases removed from V and 6 bases from J, the gap between germline ends came to 12 bases. The CDR3 sequence: CASSHGGGQPQHF. The CDR3, as DNA: TGTGCCAGCAGCCACGGGGGCGGTCAGCCCCAGCATTTT.

The genes are TRBV28 and TRBJ2-1, with TRBD2 matching over 10 bases. The CDR3 contains 14 residues. V lost 5 bases, J lost 7 bases, and 5 bases stayed unmatched. Germline V gene sequence: CDR1 MDHEN, CDR2 SYDVKM. The CDR3 region has the DNA TGTGCCAGCAGTCAGCGGGGGGGCGGGAATGAGCAGTTCTTC. Translating it yields CASSQRGGGNEQFF.

This chain connects TRBV28 to TRBJ2-7, with TRBD2 matching 7 bases. Germline V lookup: CDR1 MDHEN, CDR2 SYDVKM. The ends lost 1 base at V and 2 bases at J; junction bases unmatched: 8. The CDR3 has 16 amino acids. The CDR3 region has the DNA TGTGCCAGCAGTTTATCTAAGACGGGGGGTACCTACGAGCAGTACTTC. Translated: CASSLSKTGGTYEQYF.

This clone has more than one count but fewer than ten. Other DNA sequences within the sample encode an identical CDR3. The CDR3 here is CASSPNEKLFF. CDR3 coding DNA: TGTGCCAGCAGCCCTAATGAAAAACTGTTTTTT. The chain links TRBV7-9 to TRBJ1-4; no clear D. Trimming pared 5 bases from V and 3 bases from J, leaving 1 base between. CDR3 length: 11 residues. CDR1 is SEHNR and CDR2 is FQNEAQ in the germline V gene (reference sequence). Looking up the rest from reference TRBV7-9 and TRBJ1-4 gives the full variable domain: DTGVSQNPRHKITKRGQNVTFRCDPISEHNRLYWYRQTLGQGPEFLTYFQNEAQLEKSRLLSDRFSAERPKGSFSTLEIQRTEQGDSAMYLCASSPNEKLFFGSGTQLSVL.

V usage is TRBV25-1 and J usage is TRBJ2-1, with 8 bases lining up with TRBD2. The germline gives CDR1 MGHDK, CDR2 SYGVNS. The CDR3 has 14 amino acids. The junction had 1 base not matched to a gene; V was cut back by 3 bases and J by 3 bases. CDR3 DNA sequence: TGTGCCAGCAGTGACGGGGGGGTCTACAATGAGCAGTTCTTC. This encodes CASSDGGVYNEQFF. Looking up the rest from reference TRBV25-1 and TRBJ2-1 gives the full variable domain: EADIYQTPRYLVIGTGKKITLECSQTMGHDKMYWYQQDPGMELHLIHYSYGVNSTEKGDLSSESTVSRIRTEHFPLTLESARPSHTSQYLCASSDGGVYNEQFFGPGTRLTVL.